Presented here are 10 T cell receptor beta chains from one specimen sequenced in a study of T cells in women clearing cervical HPV infection. Measured with immunoSEQ multiplex PCR; TCRdb has only the in-frame clones, and not every one. The repertoire shows tens of thousands of clones; the top ten hold less than 6%. Sequenced sample: blood buffy coat. Source of these receptors: a woman between 18 and 69 years old with a cervical HPV16 infection that either progressed to CIN3+ or cleared (not recorded which).

Regarding this clone: The read falls 3 residues short of the CDR3 end, and the missing part is taken from the germline J gene. This rearrangement joins TRBV7-9 to TRBJ2-7; 8 positions match TRBD1. V lost 7 bases to trimming and J lost 6 bases; unmatched junction nucleotides: 14. The germline CDR1 and CDR2 sequences are SEHNR and FQNEAQ (reference sequence). The CDR3 runs 15 residues. The CDR3 loop reads CASTSTTGASGEQYF. The DNA read from the CDR3 is TGTGCCAGCACCTCCACGACAGGGGCGTCAGGCGAG.

As for this clone: The read halts 3 residues ahead of the CDR3 end, with the missing end drawn from the germline J gene. The V call is TRBV20-1, the J call TRBJ1-5, with D maybe TRBD1 (5 bases). This CDR3 has 16 residues. Per the germline V gene, CDR1 is DFQATT and CDR2 is SNEGSKA (reference sequence). Trimming took off 4 bases at V and 4 bases at J, with 20 bases between the two ends. The CDR3 bases that were read are TGCAGTGCTATCCTTAGGGGTCAGGTTCGGAATCAGCCC. Amino acids: CSAILRGQVRNQP. The full CDR3 sequence reads CSAILRGQVRNQPQHF.

CDR3: CASSFLRANTGELFF. The CDR3 DNA, read in part, is TGTGCCAGCAGTTTTCTGCGGGCAAACACCGGGGAG. The chain joins TRBV28 to TRBJ2-2, with a tentative D call TRBD2 (5 bases). Read sequence stops 3 residues before the CDR3 end, and the germline J gene provides the missing end. The CDR3 is 15 residues long. Germline CDR1 and CDR2: MDHEN and SYDVKM. Trimming cost V 3 bases and J 2 bases, with 10 bases left between them.

A note on this clone: The observed sequence ends 3 residues before the CDR3 terminus, with the missing tail filled in from the germline J gene. The chain has TRBV20-1 and TRBJ2-7; 7 nucleotides line up with TRBD2. Germline-derived CDR1 and CDR2 are DFQATT and SNEGSKA (reference sequence). The CDR3 runs 13 residues. V was clipped by 2 bases and J by 2 bases; unmatched bases: 3. The sequenced part of the CDR3 DNA is TGCAGTGCTAGAAGGGACTACACCTACGAG. Amino acid sequence: CSARRDYTYE. The whole CDR3 is CSARRDYTYEQYF.

With respect to this clone: The read ends 3 residues shy of where the CDR3 ends; the end is completed using the germline J gene. The V and J genes are TRBV19 and TRBJ2-1, with TRBD2 matching over 10 bases. Unmatched junction bases numbered 12, after V lost 4 bases and J lost 0 bases. Germline V gene sequence: CDR1 LNHDA, CDR2 SQIVND (reference sequence). The CDR3 has 19 amino acids. The chain's CDR3 is CASSNFPGSSGGSYNEQFF. CDR3 bases read: TGTGCCAGTAGTAATTTTCCCGGGTCTAGCGGGGGCTCCTACAATGAG.

Details on this clone: The read is 3 residues too short to cover the CDR3 end, so that end is filled in from the germline J gene. This rearrangement joins TRBV7-8 to TRBJ1-2; D is undetermined. The germline V and J ends were trimmed by 1 base and 6 bases, with 12 bases remaining between them. The CDR3 sequence is 14 residues long. CDR1 is SGHVS, CDR2 FQNEAQ, per germline. The CDR3 spells CASSLEPMADGYTF. CDR3 DNA (partial): TGTGCCAGCAGCTTAGAGCCTATGGCGGATGGC.

As regards this clone: The CDR3 goes on 3 residues after the read ends, and that part is filled in from the germline J gene. This chain links TRBV6-4 with TRBJ1-6; a possible D gene is TRBD1 (5 bases). V was shortened by 6 bases and J by 10 bases, with 16 bases between the two germline ends. This CDR3 is 14 amino acids long. Germline-derived CDR1 and CDR2 are MRHNA and SNTAGT. The sequenced part of the CDR3 DNA is TGTGCCAGCAGCCATGACATTGGGGGGTCACCC. Translating gives CASSHDIGGSP. The CDR3 in its entirety is CASSHDIGGSPLHF.

Worth noting for this clone: From the germline J gene comes the end of the CDR3, since the read stops 3 residues before it. The chain links TRBV6-2 or TRBV6-3 to TRBJ1-1; TRBD1 is a possible D gene (6 bases). Germline lookup yields CDR1 MNHEY and CDR2 SVGEGT. This CDR3 spans 15 amino acids. V lost 7 bases to trimming and J lost 0 bases, with 15 bases between them. Partial CDR3 DNA: TGTGCCAGCACACTTACCAGGGGACTGAACACTGAA. It codes for CASTLTRGLNTE. The complete CDR3 protein is CASTLTRGLNTEAFF.

A note on this clone: The CDR3 goes on 3 residues after the read ends, and that part is filled in from the germline J gene. The chain joins TRBV7-9 to TRBJ1-2, with 7 positions matching TRBD1. The V gene's germline CDR1 is SEHNR and CDR2 FQNEAQ (reference sequence). This CDR3 is 15 amino acids long. The DNA read from the CDR3 is TGTGCCAGCAGCTCCCGGTCGGTCAGGGGGAACGAC. This encodes CASSSRSVRGND. The CDR3 in full is CASSSRSVRGNDYTF.

A note on this clone: The read terminates 3 residues ahead of where the CDR3 ends, so the germline J gene completes it. The chain combines TRBV7-9 with TRBJ2-3, with D perhaps matching TRBD1 (5 bases). CDR1 is SEHNR and CDR2 is FQNEAQ in the germline V gene (reference sequence). There are 13 residues in the CDR3. The CDR3 sequence: CASSFTGNQPQYF. CDR3 bases read: TGTGCCAGCAGCTTTACAGGAAATCAGCCG. Drawing the rest from reference TRBV7-9 and TRBJ2-3, the complete variable domain is DTGVSQNPRHKITKRGQNVTFRCDPISEHNRLYWYRQTLGQGPEFLTYFQNEAQLEKSRLLSDRFSAERPKGSFSTLEIQRTEQGDSAMYLCASSFTGNQPQYFGPGTRLTVL.